These 28 T cell receptor beta chains originate from one sample sequenced in a study of T cell responses to AZD1222 COVID-19 vaccine (dated by TCRdb to the early 2020s). Library prep was done by the immunoSEQ multiplex PCR assay. TCRdb re-hosts the immuneACCESS table, in-frame sequences only. Its copies lack some clones; in the studies checked, an unresolved V gene accounts for under half of them, and the cause for the rest is not known. The sample records under 170,000 clones, roughly 90% of which are singletons. Jointly, the top ten make up more than 3% of the sample. What the time point label conveys for this sample: about 28 days (+/-7) after the second vaccine dose. This specimen consisted of peripheral blood, obtained 28 days after the second AZD1222 dose. Receptor source: an adult who received the AZD1222 COVID-19 vaccine.

The chain combines TRBV5-6 with TRBJ1-3; no reliable D call. V was pared by 2 bases and J by 7 bases, with 19 bases between. Germline V gene lookup returns CDR1 SGHDT and CDR2 YYEEEE. The CDR3 sequence is 16 residues long. CDR3: CASSFLGSSVGNTIYF. The CDR3, as DNA: TGTGCCAGCAGCTTCCTTGGGAGTTCCGTCGGTAACACCATATATTTT.

The CDR3, as DNA: TGTGCCATCAGTGAGACCGGGGGGGGCAGAGGCACTGAAGCTTTCTTT. Translated: CAISETGGGRGTEAFF. The chain recombines TRBV10-3 with TRBJ1-1; D might be TRBD1 (6 bases). V lost 2 bases and J 4 bases, leaving 17 bases between the germline ends. This CDR3 region has 16 residues. From germline, CDR1 is ENHRY and CDR2 SYGVKD.

The V call is TRBV7-3, the J call TRBJ2-2; a possible D gene is TRBD1 (6 bases). CDR3 length: 16 residues. Between the trimmed V and J ends, which lost 2 bases and 2 bases, there was a span of 12 bases. CDR1 is SGHTA and CDR2 is FQGTGA in the germline V gene. CDR3 region: CASSLETGTNTGELFF. In DNA, the CDR3 is TGTGCCAGCAGCTTAGAGACAGGAACTAACACCGGGGAGCTGTTTTTT.

This sequence joins TRBV3-1 (or the pseudogene TRBV3-2) and TRBJ1-4, with TRBD1 matching over 7 bases. The V and J ends lost 1 base and 4 bases, in that order; junction bases with no gene match: 9. This CDR3 spans 17 amino acids. Per germline, CDR1 LGHDT and CDR2 YNNKEL (reference sequence). In DNA, the CDR3 is TGTGCCAGCAGCCAAGGAGGAGGGGGCCACATTAATGAAAAACTGTTTTTT. The encoded protein is CASSQGGGGHINEKLFF.

This chain links TRBV28 with TRBJ1-2, with 11 bases fitting TRBD1. This CDR3 contains 14 residues. Unmatched junction bases numbered 7, after V lost 5 bases and J lost 8 bases. From germline, CDR1 is MDHEN and CDR2 SYDVKM. The CDR3: CASSAGQGARGYTF. For the CDR3, the DNA is TGTGCCAGCAGTGCCGGACAGGGGGCGCGAGGCTACACCTTC.

V is TRBV24-1 and J is TRBJ1-1; TRBD1 aligns across 11 bases. Germline values: CDR1 KGHDR, CDR2 SFDVKD. The J segment lost 3 bases and the V segment lost 4 bases, leaving 9 bases of the junction unmatched. The CDR3 loop spans 17 amino acids. The CDR3 DNA reads TGTGCCACCAGTGAGCAACCGGGACAGGGGGTCCACACTGAAGCTTTCTTT. The encoded protein is CATSEQPGQGVHTEAFF.

This chain joins TRBV7-9 and TRBJ2-7; 10 bases fit TRBD1. The CDR3 contains 15 residues. The germline V gene encodes CDR1 SEHNR and CDR2 FQNEAQ (reference sequence). V lost 2 bases to trimming and J lost 2 bases; unmatched junction nucleotides: 3. Here the CDR3 reads CASSLRTGGPYEQYF. CDR3 DNA sequence: TGTGCCAGCAGCTTACGGACAGGGGGACCCTACGAGCAGTACTTC.

This chain joins TRBV2 and TRBJ2-3, with TRBD1 matching 7 bases. Germline CDR1 reads SNHLY; CDR2 reads FYNNEI. This CDR3 comprises 13 residues. The J segment lost 8 bases and the V segment lost 5 bases, leaving 7 bases of the junction unmatched. The CDR3, as DNA: TGTGCCAGCAGTCTACAGGGGCCAGGTACGCAGTATTTT. Its protein is CASSLQGPGTQYF.

This chain joins TRBV28 and TRBJ2-7; D unclear. The CDR3 runs to 12 residues. The V end lost 7 bases, the J end lost 0 bases, and 7 bases lay between the germline ends. Germline V gives CDR1 MDHEN, CDR2 SYDVKM. CDR3 protein: CASKVSSYEQYF. The CDR3 DNA reads TGTGCCAGCAAAGTGAGCTCCTACGAGCAGTACTTC.

The J gene is TRBJ1-5, the V gene TRBV10-3; 9 bases align to TRBD1. Germline V CDR1 and CDR2: ENHRY, SYGVKD. With 6 bases clipped from V and 1 base from J, the junction kept 10 bases outside the gene matches. This CDR3 contains 17 residues. The chain's CDR3 is CAISVTGGTGSNQPQHF. The CDR3 region has the DNA TGTGCCATCAGCGTGACAGGGGGAACGGGCAGCAATCAGCCCCAGCATTTT.

The V and J genes are TRBV28 and TRBJ2-7; the D is unclear. The CDR3 sequence is 14 residues long. The V end was cut by 8 bases, the J end by 1 base, with 15 bases between. The germline V gene has CDR1 MDHEN and CDR2 SYDVKM. As DNA, the CDR3 is TGTGCCAGCGGAGCGACTTATTATTCCTACGAGCAGTACTTC. Its protein product is CASGATYYSYEQYF.

The chain is built from TRBV7-9 and TRBJ2-1; 7 positions agree with TRBD2. V lost 5 bases, J lost 6 bases, and 13 bases stayed unmatched. CDR3 size: 16 residues. The germline gives CDR1 SEHNR, CDR2 FQNEAQ (reference sequence). Here the CDR3 reads CASSEISGALVNEQFF. As DNA, the CDR3 is TGTGCCAGCAGCGAGATCAGCGGGGCTCTCGTCAATGAGCAGTTCTTC.

This chain joins TRBV2 and TRBJ2-7, with a possible D match to TRBD1 (6 bases). The CDR3 loop spans 13 amino acids. Germline CDR1 reads SNHLY; CDR2 reads FYNNEI. V dropped 7 bases and J dropped 1 base, with 11 bases sitting between them. The CDR3 DNA is TGTGCCAGCAAGAGGACAGAGTCCTACGAGCAGTACTTC. Its translation: CASKRTESYEQYF.

The J gene is TRBJ2-2, the V gene TRBV11-2, with 12 bases that match TRBD1. Germline values: CDR1 SGHAT, CDR2 FQNNGV. This CDR3 spans 17 amino acids. V dropped 6 bases and J dropped 3; count of bases not matched to a gene: 8. CDR3 loop: CASRLGTGGSDTGELFF. For the CDR3, the DNA is TGTGCCAGCAGACTCGGGACAGGGGGCTCGGACACCGGGGAGCTGTTTTTT.

This clone was recorded a few times. J is TRBJ1-2 and V is TRBV30; D is ambiguous. The CDR3 sequence is 12 residues long. Trimming removed 0 bases from V and 4 bases from J, with 6 bases in between. The germline V gene has CDR1 GTSNPN and CDR2 SVGIG (reference sequence). The CDR3, as DNA: TGTGCCTGGAGTGTAGGACCCTATGGCTACACCTTC. It encodes CAWSVGPYGYTF.

The genes are TRBV7-9 and TRBJ2-3, with 7 bases identical to TRBD2. V lost 5 bases and J lost 6; bases outside the gene matches: 17. CDR1 is SEHNR, CDR2 FQNEAQ, per germline (reference sequence). The CDR3 totals 17 residues. This CDR3 reads CASSIPSTSLSRDTQYF. DNA for the CDR3: TGTGCCAGCAGCATTCCCTCGACTAGCCTCTCTAGGGATACGCAGTATTTT.

The V and J genes are TRBV29-1 and TRBJ1-1; 8 bases are a match to TRBD1. CDR3 size: 16 residues. V shed 4 bases and J 3 bases; nucleotides not matched to a gene: 13. CDR1 SQVTM and CDR2 ANQGSEA come from the germline V gene. The CDR3 protein is CSVAGAQGGDYTEAFF. The CDR3 DNA reads TGCAGCGTTGCTGGGGCACAGGGGGGTGATTACACTGAAGCTTTCTTT.

CDR3 sequence (DNA): TGTGCCAGCAGCTTACTCCCCCTAGCGGGGAGCACAGATACGCAGTATTTT. Its translation is CASSLLPLAGSTDTQYF. This sequence joins TRBV7-9 and TRBJ2-3; TRBD2 matches at 9 bases. Trimming at V came to 2 bases and at J to 0 bases, leaving 6 bases not matched to a gene. The CDR3 extends over 17 amino acids. Germline lookup yields CDR1 SEHNR and CDR2 FQNEAQ (reference sequence).

The chain links TRBV30 to TRBJ1-5; 11 nucleotides agree with TRBD1. V was pared by 2 bases and J by 1 base, with 7 bases of the junction left unmatched. Germline lookup yields CDR1 GTSNPN and CDR2 SVGIG (reference sequence). The CDR3 covers 17 residues. The CDR3 spells CAWSPRTGGSSNQPQHF. DNA for the CDR3: TGTGCCTGGAGTCCTCGGACAGGGGGCTCAAGCAATCAGCCCCAGCATTTT.

The chain has TRBV11-3 and TRBJ2-3, with 10 bases aligning to TRBD1. Losses at the gene ends were 5 bases for V and 1 base for J; bases not matched to a gene: 9. Per the germline V gene, CDR1 is SGHNT and CDR2 is YENEEA. The CDR3 is made up of 17 amino acids. The CDR3 region is CASSPRGQGGGTDTQYF. DNA of the CDR3: TGTGCCAGCAGCCCGCGAGGACAGGGGGGAGGCACAGATACGCAGTATTTT.

The chain employs TRBV6-4 and TRBJ2-2; no definite D call. V lost 1 base and J 4 bases, leaving 7 bases between the germline ends. Looked up from germline, CDR1 is MRHNA and CDR2 is SNTAGT. This CDR3 is built from 14 residues. The CDR3 nucleotides read TGTGCCAGCAGTGACTTGCCGGGCACCGGGGAGCTGTTTTTT. Translation: CASSDLPGTGELFF.

This chain connects TRBV19 to TRBJ1-4; the match to TRBD1 covers 8 bases. CDR1 LNHDA and CDR2 SQIVND come from the germline V gene (reference sequence). The CDR3 loop spans 14 amino acids. The V and J ends lost 9 bases and 7 bases, in that order; junction bases with no gene match: 10. DNA of the CDR3: TGTGCCAGCGAGCAGGGGGCGCATAGTGAAAAACTGTTTTTT. Translation gives CASEQGAHSEKLFF.

With respect to this clone: Distinct nucleotide sequences in the sample also encode this CDR3. J is TRBJ1-2 and V is TRBV28; unclear D gene. This CDR3 has 12 residues. Germline values: CDR1 MDHEN, CDR2 SYDVKM. Trimming shortened V by 3 bases and J by 2 bases, and 4 bases separated the two germline ends. CDR3 amino acids: CASSFPNYGYTF. In DNA form, the CDR3 reads TGTGCCAGCAGTTTCCCGAACTATGGCTACACCTTC.

The chain recombines TRBV27 with TRBJ2-7; D is tentatively TRBD1 or TRBD2 (6 bases each). The length of the CDR3 is 15 residues. CDR1 and CDR2 from the germline V gene are MNHEY and SMNVEV (reference sequence). Trimming cost V 3 bases and J 3 bases, with 15 bases left between them. Written as DNA, the CDR3 is TGTGCCAGCAGTTTTAGGGGGGAGCGGGTCTACGAGCAGTACTTC. Translation gives CASSFRGERVYEQYF.

The rearrangement joins TRBV7-2 to TRBJ2-3, with D unclear. There are 15 residues in the CDR3. The V end was cut by 5 bases, the J end by 5 bases, with 17 bases between. Looked up from germline, CDR1 is SGHTA and CDR2 is FQGNSA. The CDR3 loop reads CASSGRLGSLDTQYF. CDR3 in DNA: TGTGCCAGCAGCGGCCGCTTGGGTTCCTTAGATACGCAGTATTTT. The variable domain in full, completed from reference TRBV7-2 and TRBJ2-3, reads GAGVSQSPSNKVTEKGKDVELRCDPISGHTALYWYRQSLGQGLEFLIYFQGNSAPDKSGLPSDRFSAERTGGSVSTLTIQRTQQEDSAVYLCASSGRLGSLDTQYFGPGTRLTVL.

This chain connects TRBV28 to TRBJ2-1; D not resolved. The ends were cut back, 5 bases at V and 11 bases at J, with 10 bases in the middle. Germline CDR1 and CDR2: MDHEN and SYDVKM. The CDR3 totals 11 residues. The CDR3 spells CASSPDIKQFF. In DNA, the CDR3 is TGTGCCAGCAGTCCGGATATCAAGCAGTTCTTC.

The chain has TRBV2 and TRBJ1-6, with 8 bases lining up with TRBD1. This CDR3 spans 19 amino acids. The germline gives CDR1 SNHLY, CDR2 FYNNEI. With V trimmed by 5 bases and J by 8 bases, 20 bases remained unmatched. DNA for the CDR3: TGTGCCAGCAGTAAGACAGCCGGGACAGGATTCGGCGCCGATTCACCCCTCCACTTT. Translating it yields CASSKTAGTGFGADSPLHF. The whole variable domain, remainder taken from reference TRBV2 and TRBJ1-6, is EPEVTQTPSHQVTQMGQEVILRCVPISNHLYFYWYRQILGQKVEFLVSFYNNEISEKSEIFDDQFSVERPDGSNFTLKIRSTKLEDSAMYFCASSKTAGTGFGADSPLHFGNGTRLTVT.

This clone has a single count. The rearrangement uses TRBV7-9 and TRBJ1-2; 7 bases are shared with TRBD1. The CDR3 is made up of 16 amino acids. The germline CDR1 and CDR2 sequences are SEHNR and FQNEAQ (reference sequence). The trim removed 1 base at V and 0 bases at J, leaving 5 bases unmatched. CDR3 protein: CASSLGRTGTNYGYTF. CDR3 DNA: TGTGCCAGCAGCTTAGGTCGGACAGGAACTAACTATGGCTACACCTTC.